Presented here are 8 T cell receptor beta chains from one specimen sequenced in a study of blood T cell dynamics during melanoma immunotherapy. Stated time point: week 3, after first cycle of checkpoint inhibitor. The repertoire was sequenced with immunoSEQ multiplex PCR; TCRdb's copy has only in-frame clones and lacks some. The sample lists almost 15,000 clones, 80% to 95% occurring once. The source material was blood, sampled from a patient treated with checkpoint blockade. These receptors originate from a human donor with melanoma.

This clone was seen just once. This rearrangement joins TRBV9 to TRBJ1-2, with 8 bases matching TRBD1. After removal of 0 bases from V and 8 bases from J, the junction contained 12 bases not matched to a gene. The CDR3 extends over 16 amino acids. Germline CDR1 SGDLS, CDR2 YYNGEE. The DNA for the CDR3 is TGTGCCAGCAGCGTAGCCCCTCTCGACAGGGGAATGGGCTACACCTTC. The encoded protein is CASSVAPLDRGMGYTF.

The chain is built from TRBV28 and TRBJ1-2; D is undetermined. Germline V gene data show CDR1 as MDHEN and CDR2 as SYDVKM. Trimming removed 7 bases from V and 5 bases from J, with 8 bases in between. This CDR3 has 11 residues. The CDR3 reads CASNSRYGYTF. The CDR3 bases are TGTGCCAGCAACTCGCGATATGGCTACACCTTC.

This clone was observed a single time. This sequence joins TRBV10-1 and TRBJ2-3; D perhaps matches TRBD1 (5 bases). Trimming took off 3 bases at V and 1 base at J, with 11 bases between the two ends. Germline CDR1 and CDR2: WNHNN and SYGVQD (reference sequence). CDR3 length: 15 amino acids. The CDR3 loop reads CASSDGAAGTDTQYF. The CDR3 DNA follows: TGCGCCAGCAGTGATGGGGCTGCGGGCACAGATACGCAGTATTTT.

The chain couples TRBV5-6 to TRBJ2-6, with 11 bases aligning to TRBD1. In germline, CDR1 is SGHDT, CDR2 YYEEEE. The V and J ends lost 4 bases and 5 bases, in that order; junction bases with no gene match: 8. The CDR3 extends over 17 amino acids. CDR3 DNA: TGTGCCAGCAGCGCCGGGACAGGGGGATACTGGGCCAACGTCCTGACTTTC. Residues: CASSAGTGGYWANVLTF.

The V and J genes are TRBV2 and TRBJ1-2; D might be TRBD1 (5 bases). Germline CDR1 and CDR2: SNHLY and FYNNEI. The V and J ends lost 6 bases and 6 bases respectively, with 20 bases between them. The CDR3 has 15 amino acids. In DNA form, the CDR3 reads TGTGCCAGCAGCCACACCCGGGACGGAAGAAATGGCTACACCTTC. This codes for CASSHTRDGRNGYTF.

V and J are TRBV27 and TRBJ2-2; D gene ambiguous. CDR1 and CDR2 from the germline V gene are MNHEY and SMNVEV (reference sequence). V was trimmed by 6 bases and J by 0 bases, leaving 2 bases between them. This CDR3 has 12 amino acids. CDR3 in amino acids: CASSANTGELFF. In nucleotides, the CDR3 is TGTGCCAGCAGCGCGAACACCGGGGAGCTGTTTTTT.

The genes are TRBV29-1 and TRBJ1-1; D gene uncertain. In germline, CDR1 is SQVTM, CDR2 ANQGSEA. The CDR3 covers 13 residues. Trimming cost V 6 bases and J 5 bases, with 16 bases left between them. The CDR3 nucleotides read TGCAGCGTCGGGTCAGGAGTCAAGACTGAAGCTTTCTTT. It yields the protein CSVGSGVKTEAFF.

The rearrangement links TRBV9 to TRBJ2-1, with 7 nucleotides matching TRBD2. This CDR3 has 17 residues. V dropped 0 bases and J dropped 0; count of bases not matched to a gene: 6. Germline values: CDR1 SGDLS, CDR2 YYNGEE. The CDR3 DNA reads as TGTGCCAGCAGCGTAGTGCCGGGCGGGAGCTCCTACAATGAGCAGTTCTTC. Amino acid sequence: CASSVVPGGSSYNEQFF.